This T cell receptor (beta chain) was profiled in a study of shared clonotypes between healthy human individuals. For the study at large: For every donor, three CD4 naive, three CD4 memory, two CD8 naive and one CD8 memory plates were used. Findings and caveats of the study: The four-donor shared clonotypes exceeded non-shared clonotypes in generation probability, with non-shared ones scoring lower. Exclusively blood specimens were collected; tissue repertoires likely differ.

Cells designated naive CD8 were CD45RO-negative and were positively selected for CCR7, with terminally differentiated effector memory CD45RA+ cells excluded. Donors were healthy HIV-negative adults without recently reported acute infections or vaccinations. Concerning this clone itself: The antigen is unknown.

Here immunoSEQ multiplex PCR was the method, and the copy in TCRdb shows in-frame clones only, minus some. The table lists hundreds of thousands of clones, 92% of them singletons. V lost 9 bases and J lost 1, with 17 bases in between. Germline V lookup: CDR1 SGHKS, CDR2 YYEKEE (reference sequence). The CDR3 is 14 residues long. This sequence originates from a man aged 30 to 39 in good health. Sequenced: naive CD8+ T cells sorted from blood. The chain links TRBV5-5 to TRBJ2-7; D is possibly TRBD2 (7 bases). Here the CDR3 DNA reads TGTGCCACCCCCTTAGGGGGGGATTCCTACGAGCAGTACTTC. It encodes CATPLGGDSYEQYF.